The next 25 T cell receptor beta chains were all read from a single sample in a study of technical replicates of blood from a few donors. Sequencing used immunoSEQ multiplex PCR; TCRdb keeps in-frame clones, though not all of them. The sample includes tens of thousands of clones, more than 85% of them seen just once. Material for sequencing was PBMCs. Every receptor here comes from a human donor in good health. Some clones in this sample may be carry-over from other donors' samples.

The chain recombines TRBV5-5 with TRBJ2-3, with TRBD2 identical over 7 bases. Germline CDR1 and CDR2: SGHKS and YYEKEE (reference sequence). This CDR3 comprises 14 residues. With V trimmed by 4 bases and J by 4 bases, 6 bases remained unmatched. CDR3 sequence (DNA): TGTGCCAGCAGCCCGGGGGAGGGATCAGATACGCAGTATTTT. This codes for CASSPGEGSDTQYF.

V usage is TRBV19 and J usage is TRBJ1-6; D not certain. V was trimmed by 4 bases and J by 7 bases, leaving 8 bases between them. This CDR3 spans 13 amino acids. Germline loops: CDR1 LNHDA, CDR2 SQIVND (reference sequence). CDR3 sequence reads: CASSTGTNSPLHF. DNA for the CDR3: TGTGCCAGTAGTACTGGCACCAATTCACCCCTCCACTTT.

This clone has only one observation. The chain is built from TRBV27 and TRBJ2-7, with D perhaps matching TRBD1 (5 bases). The CDR3 is 13 amino acids. Deletions cut 3 bases from V and 5 bases from J, with 11 bases between. CDR1 is MNHEY, CDR2 SMNVEV, per germline (reference sequence). CDR3 loop: CASSLPGFHEQYF. The CDR3 DNA reads as TGTGCCAGCAGTTTGCCAGGGTTCCACGAGCAGTACTTC.

The V and J genes are TRBV19 and TRBJ2-3; 8 bases line up with TRBD2. V was clipped by 3 bases and J by 1 base; unmatched bases: 3. This CDR3 is built from 15 residues. Per germline, CDR1 LNHDA and CDR2 SQIVND (reference sequence). CDR3 sequence: CASSIPGRGTDTQYF. For the CDR3, the DNA is TGTGCCAGTAGTATTCCCGGGAGGGGCACAGATACGCAGTATTTT.

This clone qualifies as large. The J gene is TRBJ2-2, the V gene TRBV27; 8 nucleotides align to TRBD1. There are 16 residues in the CDR3. V shed 5 bases, J shed 9 bases, and the junction held 14 bases outside the gene matches. Germline loops: CDR1 MNHEY, CDR2 SMNVEV (reference sequence). CDR3 nucleotide sequence: TGTGCCAGCAGTCCGAAAACAGGGGGACGCGCCCGGGAGCTGTTTTTT. Translating gives CASSPKTGGRARELFF.

The chain couples TRBV19 to TRBJ2-1; TRBD2 aligns across 7 bases. The CDR3 contains 17 residues. Germline-derived CDR1 and CDR2 are LNHDA and SQIVND (reference sequence). V lost 6 bases and J lost 9; bases outside the gene matches: 20. Here the CDR3 DNA reads TGTGCCAGTAGCGACCCTCAACTGGGGGGGTTGGGGAGTGAGCAGTTCTTC. Its translation is CASSDPQLGGLGSEQFF.

The V and J genes are TRBV7-2 and TRBJ2-2; 11 positions agree with TRBD1. Trimming cost V 5 bases and J 6 bases; bases outside gene matches: 2. The CDR3 runs 14 residues. Germline V gives CDR1 SGHTA, CDR2 FQGNSA. The CDR3 coding sequence is TGTGCCAGCAGCCCGGGACAGGGGGCCGGGGAGCTGTTTTTT. Translating gives CASSPGQGAGELFF. The variable domain in full, with the rest retrieved from reference TRBV7-2 and TRBJ2-2, is GAGVSQSPSNKVTEKGKDVELRCDPISGHTALYWYRQSLGQGLEFLIYFQGNSAPDKSGLPSDRFSAERTGGSVSTLTIQRTQQEDSAVYLCASSPGQGAGELFFGEGSRLTVL.

This rearrangement joins TRBV6-1 to TRBJ2-1, with D tentatively TRBD1 (5 bases). CDR3 size: 14 residues. V lost 0 bases and J lost 7, with 10 bases in between. CDR1 and CDR2 (germline): MNHNS, SASEGT. The DNA for the CDR3 is TGTGCCAGCAGTGAAGCGGCAGGGTTAAATGAGCAGTTCTTC. It encodes CASSEAAGLNEQFF.

The table lists this clone with a few counts. This chain uses TRBV7-9 with TRBJ2-7; D is possibly TRBD1 (5 bases). Looked up from germline, CDR1 is SEHNR and CDR2 is FQNEAQ (reference sequence). CDR3 length: 15 amino acids. The ends were cut back, 5 bases at V and 4 bases at J, with 18 bases in the middle. The CDR3 DNA is TGTGCCAGCAGCCCCGTTTATAGGGGTACGTACGAGCAGTACTTC. Amino acid sequence: CASSPVYRGTYEQYF.

CDR3 DNA: TGCGCCAGCAGCCAAGATTCCAACGGGAGAGCTTTCTTT. The encoded protein is CASSQDSNGRAFF. J is TRBJ1-1 and V is TRBV4-3; D unclear. Trimming removed 0 bases from V and 10 bases from J, with 12 bases in between. The CDR3 covers 13 residues. In germline, CDR1 is LGHNA, CDR2 YSLEER.

The genes are TRBV7-8 and TRBJ2-2; 7 bases map to TRBD2. After removal of 7 bases from V and 4 bases from J, the junction contained 12 bases not matched to a gene. CDR3 length equals 16 residues. Germline CDR1 and CDR2: SGHVS and FQNEAQ. The CDR3 reads CASTLPASGFTGELFF. The CDR3 DNA follows: TGTGCCAGCACCCTCCCCGCTAGCGGCTTCACCGGGGAGCTGTTTTTT.

The chain has TRBV7-2 and TRBJ2-5, with 11 bases fitting TRBD2. Germline CDR1 reads SGHTA; CDR2 reads FQGNSA. The junction had 6 bases not matched to a gene; V was cut back by 1 base and J by 5 bases. The length of the CDR3 is 16 residues. The chain's CDR3 is CASSLVIAGGLETQYF. The CDR3 DNA sequence: TGTGCCAGCAGCTTAGTAATAGCGGGGGGGCTGGAGACCCAGTACTTC.

The chain carries TRBV7-2 and TRBJ2-1, with TRBD2 identical over 13 bases. Losses at the gene ends were 11 bases for V and 8 bases for J; bases not matched to a gene: 6. CDR1 SGHTA and CDR2 FQGNSA come from the germline V gene. The CDR3 is made up of 13 amino acids. The CDR3 DNA follows: TGTGCCGGACGGACTAGCGGGAGCCATGAGCAGTTCTTC. This codes for CAGRTSGSHEQFF.

This rearrangement joins TRBV9 to TRBJ2-5, with 9 bases fitting TRBD2. J was trimmed by 0 bases and V by 2 bases; bases with no gene match: 2. CDR3 length equals 15 residues. CDR1 is SGDLS and CDR2 is YYNGEE in the germline V gene. Written as DNA, the CDR3 is TGTGCCAGCAGCGTGACTAGCGGCAACCAAGAGACCCAGTACTTC. It encodes CASSVTSGNQETQYF.

This chain joins TRBV30 and TRBJ1-5; D call uncertain. CDR1 and CDR2 (germline): GTSNPN, SVGIG (reference sequence). Trimming shortened V by 3 bases and J by 6 bases, and 15 bases separated the two germline ends. CDR3 size: 14 residues. The CDR3 sequence: CAWSVTGGVQPQHF. The CDR3 DNA sequence: TGTGCCTGGAGCGTCACGGGAGGCGTTCAGCCCCAGCATTTT. Variable domain in full (rest from reference TRBV30 and TRBJ1-5): SQTIHQWPATLVQPVGSPLSLECTVEGTSNPNLYWYRQAAGRGLQLLFYSVGIGQISSEVPQNLSASRPQDRQFILSSKKLLLSDSGFYLCAWSVTGGVQPQHFGDGTRLSIL.

The V and J genes are TRBV2 and TRBJ1-5; no firm D call. V was pared by 6 bases and J by 4 bases, with 10 bases between. Germline V gives CDR1 SNHLY, CDR2 FYNNEI. The CDR3 is 13 amino acids. The DNA of the CDR3 is TGTGCCAGCAGGCGATTTGGTAATCAGCCCCAGCATTTT. Its translation: CASRRFGNQPQHF.

The rearrangement uses TRBV6-5 and TRBJ1-5; 10 nucleotides line up with TRBD1. The CDR3 has 14 amino acids. Trimming removed 6 bases from V and 2 bases from J; junction bases left unmatched: 1. CDR1 and CDR2 (germline): MNHEY, SVGAGI. The CDR3: CASRGTGGNQPQHF. CDR3 DNA: TGTGCCAGCAGGGGGACAGGGGGCAATCAGCCCCAGCATTTT.

The V and J genes are TRBV19 and TRBJ1-1; D call uncertain. The length of the CDR3 is 13 residues. Trimming removed 2 bases at V and 5 bases at J, with 9 bases between. Germline V gives CDR1 LNHDA, CDR2 SQIVND (reference sequence). This CDR3 is CASSIMGGTEAFF. The DNA for the CDR3 is TGTGCCAGTAGTATAATGGGAGGGACTGAAGCTTTCTTT.

V usage is TRBV4-3 and J usage is TRBJ2-1; 9 nucleotides match TRBD2. The ends lost 0 bases at V and 8 bases at J; junction bases unmatched: 17. Per germline, CDR1 LGHNA and CDR2 YSLEER. The CDR3 is made up of 19 amino acids. CDR3 in DNA: TGCGCCAGCAGCCAAGAGCTACCACCGACCGGGACTAGCTTAGATGAGCAGTTCTTC. This codes for CASSQELPPTGTSLDEQFF.

The chain combines TRBV9 with TRBJ2-7, with a tentative D call TRBD1 (6 bases). V shed 3 bases and J shed 5 bases, with 15 bases lying between them. This CDR3 contains 14 residues. Germline V gene sequence: CDR1 SGDLS, CDR2 YYNGEE. The CDR3 DNA follows: TGTGCCAGCAGCGGGGGGCTAACGCTCGACGAGCAGTACTTC. It yields the protein CASSGGLTLDEQYF. The whole variable domain, remainder taken from reference TRBV9 and TRBJ2-7, is DSGVTQTPKHLITATGQRVTLRCSPRSGDLSVYWYQQSLDQGLQFLIQYYNGEERAKGNILERFSAQQFPDLHSELNLSSLELGDSALYFCASSGGLTLDEQYFGPGTRLTVT.

This chain connects TRBV9 to TRBJ1-6, with 8 bases that match TRBD1. The CDR3 consists of 15 residues. From germline, CDR1 is SGDLS and CDR2 YYNGEE. Trimming cost V 0 bases and J 9 bases; bases outside gene matches: 5. CDR3 loop: CASSVAGQVSSPLHF. CDR3 sequence (DNA): TGTGCCAGCAGCGTAGCGGGACAGGTGTCTTCACCCCTCCACTTT.

In nucleotides, the CDR3 is TGTGCCAGCACCCAAGGAGGCGGGCTTCAAACCGGGGAGCTGTTTTTT. Translating gives CASTQGGGLQTGELFF. This chain joins TRBV7-8 and TRBJ2-2, with D possibly matching TRBD2 (5 bases). The V end was cut by 7 bases, the J end by 5 bases, with 20 bases between. CDR3 length equals 16 residues. The germline CDR1 and CDR2 sequences are SGHVS and FQNEAQ.

The V and J genes are TRBV7-3 and TRBJ2-3; D unclear. The germline gives CDR1 SGHTA, CDR2 FQGTGA. V was shortened by 4 bases and J by 1 base, with 9 bases between the two germline ends. The CDR3 has 14 residues. The CDR3 nucleotides read TGTGCCAGCAGCTCTACTCTGGGCACAGATACGCAGTATTTT. Its protein is CASSSTLGTDTQYF.

This chain joins TRBV4-2 and TRBJ2-7; 7 bases line up with TRBD2. Germline loops: CDR1 LGHNA, CDR2 YNFKEQ. With 4 bases clipped from V and 3 bases from J, the junction kept 6 bases outside the gene matches. The length of the CDR3 is 14 residues. As DNA, the CDR3 is TGTGCCAGCAGCCCCGGGACGGGAGGCTACGAGCAGTACTTC. Amino acids: CASSPGTGGYEQYF.

The chain combines TRBV5-1 with TRBJ2-1; 8 nucleotides agree with TRBD2. With V trimmed by 0 bases and J by 4 bases, 6 bases remained unmatched. This CDR3 contains 16 residues. Germline CDR1 reads SGHRS; CDR2 reads YFSETQ. The CDR3 bases are TGCGCCAGCAGCTTGGAAACGGGAGGGCGATACAATGAGCAGTTCTTC. Translation gives CASSLETGGRYNEQFF.